Listed below are T cell receptor beta chains from one sample, sequenced in a study of T-cell memory formation after mild COVID-19. TCRdb reprocessed the 5' RACE reads with MiXCR, giving one entry per CDR3 protein. Among 300,000 to 350,000 distinct CDR3 sequences listed, 13% were seen once. The sample taken for sequencing was PBMCs or a T cell subset sorted from them (not recorded which). These receptors were taken from a man between 18 and 29 years old who had mild COVID-19 (a few samples of this study predate the infection). Cell type and time point are not known. CDR3s include the opening cysteine and the closing phenylalanine or tryptophan. Fields, in order: J gene, D gene, V gene, clone size, CDR3 protein, CDR3 DNA. A D gene is named only where the DNA matches it firmly. Clone size is stated in some rows and not others, as once, few, many or a class when expanded.

>TRBJ2-5|-|TRBV7-7|-
CASSPLGGLVGETQYF
TGTGCCAGCAGCCCCCTAGGGGGATTAGTTGGAGAGACCCAGTACTTC
>TRBJ2-3|TRBD2|TRBV29-1|-
CSVARTSGGTDTQYF
TGCAGCGTCGCCCGGACTAGCGGCGGGACAGATACGCAGTATTTT
>TRBJ1-1|-|TRBV6-5|many
CASSYGGTEAFF
TGTGCCAGCAGTTACGGCGGCACTGAAGCTTTCTTT
>TRBJ2-2|TRBD1|TRBV12-3/TRBV12-4|many
CASSPRGPGELFF
TGTGCCAGCAGTCCTAGGGGGCCCGGGGAGCTGTTTTTT
>TRBJ2-1|-|TRBV4-1|few
CASSRQANNEQFF
TGCGCCAGCAGCCGTCAGGCCAATAATGAGCAGTTCTTC
>TRBJ1-5|-|TRBV7-2|-
CASSFSGSGSNQPQHF
TGTGCCAGCAGCTTTTCGGGGTCCGGGAGCAATCAGCCCCAGCATTTT
>TRBJ2-1|-|TRBV11-2|-
CASSLTTRTRNEQFF
TGTGCCAGCAGCCTCACGACGAGAACTCGCAATGAGCAGTTCTTC
>TRBJ1-2|-|TRBV24-1|-
CATSDLSGGDYGYTF
TGTGCCACCAGTGATTTATCCGGGGGGGACTATGGCTACACCTTC
>TRBJ2-1|-|TRBV20-1|few
CSARVSDWSPPIEQFF
TGCAGTGCTAGAGTATCGGACTGGTCTCCGCCGATAGAGCAGTTCTTC
>TRBJ2-1|-|TRBV5-1|many
CASSLADRLLYNEQFF
TGCGCCAGCAGCTTGGCAGATAGGCTACTCTACAATGAGCAGTTCTTC
>TRBJ1-1|-|TRBV28|few
CASSFVGSTEAFF
TGTGCCAGCAGTTTTGTGGGGAGCACTGAAGCTTTCTTT
>TRBJ1-1|-|TRBV10-3|-
CAISEDTLRGAFF
TGTGCCATCAGTGAGGACACCTTAAGGGGCGCTTTCTTT
>TRBJ1-1|TRBD1|TRBV6-5|many
CASSYGDRGNTEAFF
TGTGCCAGCAGTTACGGAGACAGGGGGAACACTGAAGCTTTCTTT
>TRBJ2-5|TRBD1|TRBV4-2|few
CASSQAGDRASQYF
TGTGCCAGCAGCCAAGCGGGGGACAGGGCGTCCCAGTACTTC
>TRBJ1-6|-|TRBV5-1|-
CASSLETGLTPLHF
TGCGCCAGCAGCTTGGAGACGGGATTAACACCCCTCCACTTT
>TRBJ2-3|TRBD2|TRBV9|once
CASSVAGLAGGTDTQYF
TGTGCCAGCAGCGTAGCGGGACTAGCGGGGGGCACAGATACGCAGTATTTT
>TRBJ1-2|-|TRBV7-2|few
CASSIISTTNYGYTF
TGTGCCAGCAGCATAATATCCACGACCAACTATGGCTACACCTTC
>TRBJ2-3|TRBD1|TRBV2|-
CAGDRGSDTQYF
TGTGCCGGGGACAGGGGGTCAGATACGCAGTATTTT
>TRBJ2-7|-|TRBV3-1|-
CASSPRPRSSYEQYF
TGTGCCAGCAGCCCCCGGCCCCGGAGCTCCTACGAGCAGTACTTC
>TRBJ2-1|-|TRBV4-2|few
CASSRLGASSYNEQFF
TGTGCCAGCAGCCGCTTGGGGGCGAGCTCCTACAATGAGCAGTTCTTC
>TRBJ1-1|TRBD1|TRBV20-1|few
CSARRGTGGTEAFF
TGCAGTGCTAGACGGGGGACAGGGGGCACTGAAGCTTTCTTT
>TRBJ2-3|-|TRBV27|-
CASSLMSASSPDTQYF
TGTGCCAGCAGTTTGATGTCGGCCAGTTCTCCAGATACGCAGTATTTT